A selection of T cell receptor beta chains follows, all from one sample in a study of T cell responses to AZD1222 COVID-19 vaccine. Profiled with immunoSEQ multiplex PCR; TCRdb holds only in-frame clones, not every one. Of around 100,000 clones listed, roughly nine tenths are singletons. The sequenced sample was peripheral blood, obtained 28 days after the second AZD1222 dose. The receptors originated from an adult who received the AZD1222 COVID-19 vaccine. Each CDR3 is given with its conserved first and last residue. D genes are given only for firm matches. Clone sizes are given selectively: once, few, many, or a class where the clone is expanded.

d_call,v_call,cdr3_length,j_call,clone_size,cdr3_nt,cdr3_aa
NA,TRBV7-9,14,TRBJ2-3,NA,TGTGCCAGCGGTTCCAGCCTTCGCGGGGATACGCAGTATTTT,CASGSSLRGDTQYF
NA,TRBV7-3,16,TRBJ1-1,NA,TGTGCCAGCAGCATCTCTCTCATCAGGGAGAACACTGAAGCTTTCTTT,CASSISLIRENTEAFF
TRBD1,TRBV19,13,TRBJ2-7,NA,TGTGCCAGTAGTAGACAGGGGGAGGACGAGCAGTACTTC,CASSRQGEDEQYF
TRBD1,TRBV19,15,TRBJ2-1,NA,TGTGCCAGTAGTATGAGGGACAGATCCTTGGATGAGCAGTTCTTC,CASSMRDRSLDEQFF
TRBD2,TRBV6-4,16,TRBJ2-1,NA,TGTGCCAGCAGTGTACTAGCGGGAGTGTCCTACAATGAGCAGTTCTTC,CASSVLAGVSYNEQFF
TRBD1,TRBV28,11,TRBJ1-2,once,TGTGCCAGCAGTTTGGAGGGGGCCTACACCTTC,CASSLEGAYTF
NA,TRBV15,17,TRBJ1-1,NA,TGTGCCACCAGCAGAGCCATCCACGCAAAGGGGCGCGGTGAAGCTTTCTTT,CATSRAIHAKGRGEAFF
NA,TRBV6-5,11,TRBJ1-1,NA,TGTGCCAGCAGCCGCGCTGAGGAAGCTTTCTTT,CASSRAEEAFF
NA,TRBV27,13,TRBJ1-1,NA,TGTGCCAGCAGCCCGACAGGGAACACTGAAGCTTTCTTT,CASSPTGNTEAFF
NA,TRBV4-1,14,TRBJ1-2,once,TGCGCCAGCAGCCAATTTAGTAGAAACTATGGCTACACCTTC,CASSQFSRNYGYTF
NA,TRBV15,13,TRBJ1-1,NA,TGTGCCACCGTGGAGGCGATGAACACTGAAGCTTTCTTT,CATVEAMNTEAFF
NA,TRBV6-4,15,TRBJ2-5,NA,TGTGCCAGCAGCCCTAGTATTCCGCTACAAGAGACCCAGTACTTC,CASSPSIPLQETQYF
TRBD1,TRBV4-3,17,TRBJ2-1,NA,TGCGCCAGCAGCCAGAACCCCACAGGGGGTCCCTACAATGAGCAGTTCTTC,CASSQNPTGGPYNEQFF
NA,TRBV3-1/TRBV3-2,15,TRBJ2-5,few,TGTGCCAGCAGCCAAGTTTCAGGGGCCGGAGAGACCCAGTACTTC,CASSQVSGAGETQYF
NA,TRBV28,12,TRBJ1-5,NA,TGTGCCAGCAGCTCCGCATTAGGGCCCCAGCATTTT,CASSSALGPQHF
NA,TRBV28,14,TRBJ1-4,NA,TGTGCCAGCCGAGAGGGGGACGATGGGGAAAAACTGTTTTTT,CASREGDDGEKLFF
TRBD2,TRBV27,13,TRBJ2-1,NA,TGTGCCAGCAGTTCCCGGGAGGGCAATGAGCAGTTCTTC,CASSSREGNEQFF
TRBD2,TRBV5-4,14,TRBJ2-5,once,TGTGCCAGCAGCTTCGGACTAGCCAAGGAGACCCAGTACTTC,CASSFGLAKETQYF
TRBD1,TRBV27,17,TRBJ1-1,NA,TGTGCCAGCAGTAAAAGACAGGGGGCGCCGGTTAACACTGAAGCTTTCTTT,CASSKRQGAPVNTEAFF
NA,TRBV9,17,TRBJ1-1,NA,TGTGCCAGCAGCGTAGTGCTCGGGGGCGGTGGTAACACTGAAGCTTTCTTT,CASSVVLGGGGNTEAFF
NA,TRBV6-1,14,TRBJ2-2,NA,TGTGCCAGCAGTGAAGGAGGGTTGACCGGGGAGCTGTTTTTT,CASSEGGLTGELFF
NA,TRBV14,13,TRBJ2-2,NA,TGTGCCAGCAGCGGACAGAACACCGGGGAGCTGTTTTTT,CASSGQNTGELFF
TRBD2,TRBV5-4,19,TRBJ2-4,NA,TGTGCCAGCAGCTCGGAAATCCCTGGGACTAGCGGGGCCAAAAACATTCAGTACTTC,CASSSEIPGTSGAKNIQYF
NA,TRBV6-5,12,TRBJ1-4,NA,TGTGCCAGCAGTTACTCAAATGAAAAACTGTTTTTT,CASSYSNEKLFF
NA,TRBV30,13,TRBJ2-5,NA,TGTGCCTGGAGTGTGAGCCAGGGAGGGACCCAGTACTTC,CAWSVSQGGTQYF
NA,TRBV6-4,13,TRBJ1-1,NA,TGTGCCAGCAGTCCCTTTATGAACACTGAAGCTTTCTTT,CASSPFMNTEAFF
NA,TRBV28,14,TRBJ2-7,NA,TGTGCCAGCAGTACCCCCGGGACAATCGTAGAGCAGTACTTC,CASSTPGTIVEQYF
NA,TRBV6-2/TRBV6-3,19,TRBJ2-1,NA,TGTGCCAGCAGACCTAACCGAGTTGGCCATCTGAATTCCTACAATGAGCAGTTCTTC,CASRPNRVGHLNSYNEQFF
TRBD1,TRBV9,14,TRBJ2-7,NA,TGTGCCAGCAGCATAGGACAGGCGTCCTACGAGCAGTACTTC,CASSIGQASYEQYF
NA,TRBV21-1,20,TRBJ2-6,NA,TGTGCCAGCAGCAAAGAGGTACGATCGGACAGGGGCTCTGGGGCCAACGTCCTGACTTTC,CASSKEVRSDRGSGANVLTF
TRBD1,TRBV28,13,TRBJ1-1,NA,TGTGCCAGCTTGACAGGGGGCGACACTGAAGCTTTCTTT,CASLTGGDTEAFF
TRBD1,TRBV9,16,TRBJ2-2,NA,TGTGCCAGCAGCGATCCCGCAGGGGGCGGCACCGGGGAGCTGTTTTTT,CASSDPAGGGTGELFF
NA,TRBV6-5,15,TRBJ1-3,once,TGTGCCAGCAGGGATTTGGGGAGGCCTGGAAACACCATATATTTT,CASRDLGRPGNTIYF
NA,TRBV29-1,12,TRBJ1-1,NA,TGCAGCGTCAGTGAGAGGAACACTGAAGCTTTCTTT,CSVSERNTEAFF
NA,TRBV19,14,TRBJ1-5,NA,TGTGCCAGTAGTATCGGAATTTTAAATCAGCCCCAGCATTTT,CASSIGILNQPQHF
NA,TRBV5-1,14,TRBJ2-7,NA,TGCGCCAGCAGCACATCCGTAGAACCCCACGAGCAGTACTTC,CASSTSVEPHEQYF
NA,TRBV19,15,TRBJ1-2,NA,TGTGCCAGTAGTCCCGGGTGGGGCATTGTTTTTGGCTACACCTTC,CASSPGWGIVFGYTF
TRBD1,TRBV6-5,13,TRBJ1-6,NA,TGTGCCAGCAGTTCGTATCCGCAGGGGGCCCTCCACTTT,CASSSYPQGALHF
NA,TRBV5-4,12,TRBJ2-2,NA,TGTGCCAGCTCCGGTCGAACCGGGGAGCTGTTTTTT,CASSGRTGELFF
NA,TRBV12-3/TRBV12-4,10,TRBJ1-2,NA,TGTGCCAGCAGCCGTGGACGTTTCTCCTTC,CASSRGRFSF
TRBD2,TRBV7-9,15,TRBJ2-1,NA,TGTGCCAGCAGCCTTAGCGGGATCGCGGGCAATGAGCAGTTCTTC,CASSLSGIAGNEQFF